This T cell receptor beta chain was documented in a study of shared clonotypes between healthy human individuals (dated by TCRdb to the early 2020s). Background for the entire study: A few men and a couple of women, aged 18 to 49 years, made up the cohort. For each donor, CD4 naive and CD4 memory were each given three plates, CD8 naive was given two plates, and CD8 memory was given one plate. To estimate repertoire size and how much clonotypes are shared between individuals, the study performed deep sequencing of blood TCR repertoires from a handful of healthy adults. Libraries were prepared and TCR repertoires were sequenced by different laboratories using diverse techniques, in order to increase sequencing depth and limit assay-specific biases. Between about 0.8 and 8.9 billion PBMCs per donor were obtained by leukapheresis. Results the study describes overall, beyond this receptor: The small number of donors limited the genetic and exposure-history diversity represented. Sharing across several donors was observed for about 5% of naive CD4, about 4% of naive CD8, over 2% of memory CD4, and around 0.4% of memory CD8 clonotypes. Clonotypes shared by all four sorted-subset donors showed higher generation probabilities than non-shared clonotypes. Sampling was restricted to blood, and TCR repertoires in tissue are likely to differ from TCR repertoires in blood. Naive subsets generally had larger estimated clonotype richness than memory subsets. Based on pairwise subsampling, the degree of clonotype sharing among donors was expected to be affected by sequencing depth. Rarefaction of sorted-subset datasets indicated incomplete sequencing despite the large sequencing depth.

Donors were healthy HIV-negative adults with no recently reported acute infections or vaccinations. Every donor was a Caucasian adult residing in Nashville, Tennessee, USA. CD4+ T cells were enriched by magnetic negative selection; naive cells were then positively selected on CD45RA, and the negative fraction formed the memory subset. Blood was obtained by leukapheresis, after which PBMCs were separated by Ficoll-Histopaque density gradient centrifugation and cryopreserved in liquid nitrogen vapor phase. Analytical flow cytometry was used to check the purity and quantity of each magnetically sorted T cell population. Genomic DNA was isolated from every sorted fraction and measured by UV absorbance on a Nanodrop 2000c. Using the deep immunoSEQ assay, TCR CDR3 regions were amplified from genomic DNA by multiplex PCR. For each cell subset, the extracted genomic DNA was distributed evenly across all wells of several immunoSEQ 96-well plates, and each plate served as one replicate. For sorted subsets, approximately 190 ng of genomic DNA, equivalent to 25,000 to 35,000 T cell genomes, went into each replicate PCR. Purified libraries were measured with a Qubit 3.0 fluorometer, size-checked on a Bioanalyzer 2100, and measured again with the KAPA Library Quantification kit. Every immunoSEQ 96-well plate was sequenced on a dedicated single-read 150-cycle Illumina NextSeq 550 flow cell. Per the source publication's procedure: Because only junctional sequences without quality scores were contained in the immunoSEQ output, filtering matching that applied to full-length reads could not be performed. Sequences were annotated with PyIR, a Python wrapper for IgBLAST v1.9, using IMGT germline references to assign V/J genes and CDR3. Reads were filtered out if the reads had weak V/J assignments (E-value above 1e-6), no CDR3, stop codons, out-of-frame junctions, or ambiguous translated residues. V3J clonotypes were defined as sequences sharing an identical inferred V gene, J gene, and CDR3 amino acid sequence. To compute the percentage overlap between repertoires, the number of shared unique clonotypes was divided by the size of the smaller repertoire. Richness of each repertoire was evaluated using RTK rarefaction, the Chao1 estimator, and Recon v2.1 estimates of unobserved clonotypes. Generation probabilities for all TCRbeta clonotypes obtained by the gDNA method from four donors were computed using OLGA. TCRdb's version of the immuneACCESS table is confined to in-frame rearrangements and falls short of the full clone set. An unresolved V gene accounts for under half of the shortfall where checked; the remainder is of unknown origin. D and trimming come from the DNA, and the V and J calls and clone size come from that table. This sample holds 2,500,000 or so clones; 92% were observed only once. In total, the top ten clones hold 0.3% to 0.45% of the sample.

CDR1 SGHAT and CDR2 FQNNGV were looked up in the germline V gene. The CDR3 goes from the cysteine to the phenylalanine over 14 residues. Only the CDR3 portion is preserved as DNA: 42 bases, with reading frame beginning at the first base. At the junction V is shortened by 5 bases and J by 4 bases, with 12 bases in between. Points on this clone: This receptor's antigen is unknown. Base qualities are not at hand, and no much larger clone is one base apart.

The origin of this receptor is a man aged 18 to 35 in good health. Some clones in this sample may be carry-over from other donors' samples. Recombination joined TRBV11-2 with TRBJ1-3; too little of a D gene remains to name it. Sequenced input: naive CD4+ T cells from PBMCs. This specimen's cell subset or site label, per the study, means: CD45RA+ positively selected. For the CDR3, the sequence is CASSPRNLGNTIYF. The nucleotides read TGTGCCAGCAGCCCCCGAAACCTCGGAAACACCATATATTTT.